Shown below are 15 T cell receptor beta chains from a single sample sequenced in a study of control samples from healthy donors and cancer patients. Some clones are missing from TCRdb's copy, which holds only in-frame ones; the method was immunoSEQ multiplex PCR. The data contain approximately 84,000 clones, about nine tenths of them seen just once; the ten biggest clones take up 15% to 19%. Input material: blood. The receptors derive from a young man in good health.

The J gene is TRBJ2-7, the V gene TRBV15; 11 positions match TRBD1. The CDR3 is 15 amino acids. With 0 bases clipped from V and 9 bases from J, the junction kept 7 bases outside the gene matches. Germline V lookup: CDR1 LNHNV, CDR2 YYDKDF (reference sequence). The CDR3 DNA is TGTGCCACCAGCAGAGAGGACAGGGGGCGCCGTGGGCAGTACTTC. It codes for CATSREDRGRRGQYF. Full variable domain (remainder filled in from reference TRBV15 and TRBJ2-7): DAMVIQNPRYQVTQFGKPVTLSCSQTLNHNVMYWYQQKSSQAPKLLFHYYDKDFNNEADTPDNFQSRRPNTSFCFLDIRSPGLGDTAMYLCATSREDRGRRGQYFGPGTRLTVT.

This chain links TRBV7-2 with TRBJ1-1; 8 nucleotides align to TRBD1. J was trimmed by 8 bases and V by 4 bases; bases with no gene match: 6. Germline CDR1 reads SGHTA; CDR2 reads FQGNSA. There are 13 residues in the CDR3. The CDR3 sequence is CASSSTGVAEAFF. CDR3 in DNA: TGTGCCAGCAGCTCGACAGGGGTGGCCGAAGCTTTCTTT.

The V and J genes are TRBV11-3 and TRBJ2-2, with D possibly being TRBD2 (6 bases). The germline V gene has CDR1 SGHNT and CDR2 YENEEA. The CDR3 runs 19 residues. Between the trimmed V and J ends, which lost 0 bases and 7 bases, there was a span of 24 bases. CDR3 sequence: CASSLENSRSGVRFGELFF. The CDR3 DNA reads TGTGCCAGCAGCTTAGAGAATTCCCGTAGCGGAGTGAGATTCGGGGAGCTGTTTTTT.

The chain links TRBV7-3 to TRBJ2-1, with 10 bases aligning to TRBD2. Per the germline V gene, CDR1 is SGHTA and CDR2 is FQGTGA. CDR3 length: 15 residues. V shed 5 bases and J 3 bases; nucleotides not matched to a gene: 4. The DNA for the CDR3 is TGTGCCAGCAGCGCCGGACTAGCGGTCTACAATGAGCAGTTCTTC. It codes for CASSAGLAVYNEQFF.

The CDR3 is CASSFRDGGGTEAFF. The CDR3 DNA reads as TGTGCCAGCAGCTTCCGGGACGGTGGAGGCACTGAAGCTTTCTTT. This chain uses TRBV7-3 with TRBJ1-1, with a possible D match to TRBD1 (5 bases). The CDR3 has 15 residues. V lost 3 bases and J 4 bases, leaving 15 bases between the germline ends. Germline V gene data show CDR1 as SGHTA and CDR2 as FQGTGA.

The chain has TRBV18 and TRBJ2-7; D uncertain. This CDR3 comprises 11 residues. The V end lost 6 bases, the J end lost 0 bases, and 3 bases lay between the germline ends. CDR1 and CDR2 from the germline V gene are KGHSH and LQKENI. The DNA of the CDR3 is TGTGCCAGCTCGTTCTCCTACGAGCAGTACTTC. Translation gives CASSFSYEQYF.

This clone was found a few times. This sequence joins TRBV28 and TRBJ1-3; 7 bases agree with TRBD1. Per germline, CDR1 MDHEN and CDR2 SYDVKM. CDR3 length: 13 residues. Trimming took 7 bases from V and 4 from J; bases not matched to a gene: 4. The CDR3 sequence is CASMGQTGNTIYF. CDR3 coding DNA: TGTGCCAGCATGGGACAGACCGGAAACACCATATATTTT.

The rearrangement links TRBV10-3 to TRBJ2-1; D unresolved. CDR1 is ENHRY and CDR2 is SYGVKD in the germline V gene. Trimming shortened V by 0 bases and J by 6 bases, and 3 bases separated the two germline ends. This CDR3 region has 12 residues. CDR3 sequence: CAISESSNEQFF. The CDR3 bases are TGTGCCATCAGTGAGTCGAGCAATGAGCAGTTCTTC.

This clone is a singleton in its sample. The chain joins TRBV4-2 to TRBJ2-1; 9 bases line up with TRBD1. Unmatched junction bases numbered 4, after V lost 0 bases and J lost 4 bases. The CDR3 consists of 16 residues. From germline, CDR1 is LGHNA and CDR2 YNFKEQ. This CDR3 is CASSQDATGGYNEQFF. CDR3 coding DNA: TGTGCCAGCAGCCAAGATGCGACAGGGGGATACAATGAGCAGTTCTTC.

The gene calls are TRBV3-1 (or the pseudogene TRBV3-2) and TRBJ1-4; D might be TRBD1 (6 bases). The CDR3 contains 13 residues. V was trimmed by 6 bases and J by 8 bases, leaving 13 bases between them. Germline CDR1 is LGHDT and CDR2 is YNNKEL (reference sequence). Here the CDR3 reads CASSPLGAEKLFF. In DNA form, the CDR3 reads TGTGCCAGCAGTCCACTGGGGGCGGAAAAACTGTTTTTT.

The count of this clone is one. The chain links TRBV7-8 to TRBJ2-7; 8 bases line up with TRBD1. Germline V lookup: CDR1 SGHVS, CDR2 FQNEAQ. The length of the CDR3 is 14 residues. J lost 2 bases, V lost 5 bases, and 5 bases had no gene match. The CDR3 here is CASSPDRGAYEQYF. CDR3 nucleotide sequence: TGTGCCAGCAGCCCAGACAGGGGTGCCTACGAGCAGTACTTC.

The chain links TRBV7-3 to TRBJ1-1; 7 positions match TRBD1. The CDR3 is made up of 15 amino acids. V lost 5 bases and J lost 1; bases outside the gene matches: 7. Germline CDR1 and CDR2: SGHTA and FQGTGA. This CDR3 is CASSPATGTNTEAFF. The DNA of the CDR3 is TGTGCCAGCAGCCCAGCGACAGGGACGAACACTGAAGCTTTCTTT.

The gene calls are TRBV9 and TRBJ1-2, with TRBD1 matching over 9 bases. The germline V gene encodes CDR1 SGDLS and CDR2 YYNGEE. Losses at the gene ends were 3 bases for V and 3 bases for J; bases not matched to a gene: 6. The CDR3 length is 15 residues. The CDR3 sequence: CASSAGTGKDYGYTF. The CDR3 coding sequence is TGTGCCAGCAGCGCGGGGACAGGGAAAGACTATGGCTACACCTTC.

This clone was counted once. The V and J genes are TRBV24-1 and TRBJ2-2; tentatively, D is TRBD1 (7 bases). Trimming took off 2 bases at V and 1 base at J, with 13 bases between the two ends. The CDR3 is 17 amino acids. CDR1 is KGHDR, CDR2 SFDVKD, per germline. CDR3 nucleotide sequence: TGTGCCACCAGTGATTCAGGGGGGAGACGGAACACCGGGGAGCTGTTTTTT. It specifies CATSDSGGRRNTGELFF.

The rearrangement uses TRBV28 and TRBJ1-2, with D unresolved. Between the trimmed V and J ends, which lost 3 bases and 8 bases, there was a span of 7 bases. The CDR3 contains 11 residues. CDR1 is MDHEN and CDR2 is SYDVKM in the germline V gene. CDR3 nucleotide sequence: TGTGCCAGCAGTTTCTCGCTAGGCTACACCTTC. Its translation: CASSFSLGYTF.